This is a list of T cell receptor beta chains from one sample in a study of blood T cell repertoires in COVID-19. Data came from immunoSEQ multiplex PCR; TCRdb stores just in-frame clones and leaves some out. The sample gives under 350,000 clones, roughly 85% of which show up once; roughly 4.5% is in the top ten. The sequencing sample was made of peripheral blood. These receptors were collected from a man in his 60s who had recovered from COVID-19. CDR3s include the opening cysteine and the closing phenylalanine or tryptophan. Fields, in order: D gene, V gene, clone size, J gene, CDR3 protein, CDR3 DNA. The D gene is left open where the match is weak. Part of the rows lack a size; the others show once, few, many or a class for expanded clones.

D gene: .; V gene: TRBV5-6; clone size: .; J gene: TRBJ1-5; CDR3 protein: CASSKQGWDQPQHF; CDR3 DNA: TGTGCCAGCAGCAAACAGGGTTGGGATCAGCCCCAGCATTTT
D gene: .; V gene: TRBV27; clone size: .; J gene: TRBJ2-3; CDR3 protein: CASGRAGGAWGTDTQYF; CDR3 DNA: TGTGCCAGCGGGCGCGCTGGGGGGGCGTGGGGCACAGATACGCAGTATTTT
D gene: .; V gene: TRBV9; clone size: .; J gene: TRBJ1-2; CDR3 protein: CASSVFVNYGYTF; CDR3 DNA: TGTGCCAGCAGCGTATTCGTTAACTATGGCTACACCTTC
D gene: TRBD1; V gene: TRBV3-1/TRBV3-2; clone size: .; J gene: TRBJ1-1; CDR3 protein: CASSPYRGRETEAFF; CDR3 DNA: TGTGCCAGCAGCCCCTACAGGGGGCGCGAGACTGAAGCTTTCTTT
D gene: .; V gene: TRBV4-1; clone size: .; J gene: TRBJ2-6; CDR3 protein: CASSQEQRSSGANVLTF; CDR3 DNA: TGCGCCAGCAGCCAAGAACAGAGAAGCTCTGGGGCCAACGTCCTGACTTTC
D gene: .; V gene: TRBV19; clone size: .; J gene: TRBJ2-7; CDR3 protein: CASSIDDRSYEQYF; CDR3 DNA: TGTGCCAGTAGTATAGACGACAGATCCTACGAGCAGTACTTC
D gene: TRBD2; V gene: TRBV30; clone size: .; J gene: TRBJ2-1; CDR3 protein: CAWSVRLARGSEQFF; CDR3 DNA: TGTGCCTGGAGTGTACGGCTAGCGCGCGGGAGTGAGCAGTTCTTC
D gene: .; V gene: TRBV10-1; clone size: .; J gene: TRBJ2-3; CDR3 protein: CASSEFRGSTDTQYF; CDR3 DNA: TGCGCCAGCAGTGAGTTCAGGGGCAGCACAGATACGCAGTATTTT
D gene: TRBD2; V gene: TRBV7-9; clone size: .; J gene: TRBJ2-1; CDR3 protein: CASSLSSGRDPNEQFF; CDR3 DNA: TGTGCCAGCAGCTTATCTAGCGGGAGGGACCCCAATGAGCAGTTCTTC
D gene: TRBD1; V gene: TRBV19; clone size: many; J gene: TRBJ1-3; CDR3 protein: CASSDPRGSSGNTIYF; CDR3 DNA: TGTGCCAGTAGCGACCCCAGGGGGAGCTCTGGAAACACCATATATTTT
D gene: .; V gene: TRBV5-4; clone size: .; J gene: TRBJ2-1; CDR3 protein: CASSSPLNEQFF; CDR3 DNA: TGTGCCAGCAGCTCCCCTCTGAATGAGCAGTTCTTC
D gene: TRBD1; V gene: TRBV10-3; clone size: few; J gene: TRBJ2-7; CDR3 protein: CATGTGAVYEQYF; CDR3 DNA: TGTGCCACCGGGACAGGGGCGGTCTACGAGCAGTACTTC
D gene: .; V gene: TRBV28; clone size: .; J gene: TRBJ1-6; CDR3 protein: CASSRGGSNSPLHF; CDR3 DNA: TGTGCCAGCAGCCGGGGGGGGTCTAATTCACCCCTCCACTTT
D gene: TRBD1; V gene: TRBV18; clone size: many; J gene: TRBJ1-4; CDR3 protein: CASSPPGTDELFF; CDR3 DNA: TGTGCCAGCTCACCACCTGGGACAGATGAACTGTTTTTT
D gene: TRBD1; V gene: TRBV24-1; clone size: once; J gene: TRBJ2-3; CDR3 protein: CATRTGGNTDTQYF; CDR3 DNA: TGTGCCACCAGGACAGGGGGCAATACAGATACGCAGTATTTT
D gene: .; V gene: TRBV5-1; clone size: .; J gene: TRBJ2-7; CDR3 protein: CASSGRTGSYEQYF; CDR3 DNA: TGCGCCAGTTCCGGGCGAACAGGCTCCTACGAGCAGTACTTC
D gene: .; V gene: TRBV6-1; clone size: .; J gene: TRBJ1-2; CDR3 protein: CASSEQGFRGYTF; CDR3 DNA: TGTGCCAGCAGTGAACAGGGATTCCGTGGCTACACCTTC
D gene: .; V gene: TRBV7-9; clone size: .; J gene: TRBJ2-7; CDR3 protein: CASSSLGGYEQYF; CDR3 DNA: TGTGCCAGCAGCTCCCTAGGAGGCTACGAGCAGTACTTC
D gene: .; V gene: TRBV5-4; clone size: .; J gene: TRBJ1-2; CDR3 protein: CASSNLQVLGYTF; CDR3 DNA: TGTGCCAGCAGCAACCTCCAGGTTCTTGGCTACACCTTC
D gene: .; V gene: TRBV19; clone size: .; J gene: TRBJ2-7; CDR3 protein: CASSRSGELYEQYF; CDR3 DNA: TGTGCCAGTAGTCGGTCAGGGGAGTTGTACGAGCAGTACTTC
D gene: TRBD1; V gene: TRBV5-4; clone size: .; J gene: TRBJ2-2; CDR3 protein: CASSPRQGLATGELFF; CDR3 DNA: TGTGCCAGCAGCCCCCGACAGGGGCTAGCCACCGGGGAGCTGTTTTTT
D gene: .; V gene: TRBV29-1; clone size: .; J gene: TRBJ1-2; CDR3 protein: CSVEEGRPNYGYTF; CDR3 DNA: TGCAGCGTTGAAGAGGGCCGGCCGAACTATGGCTACACCTTC
D gene: TRBD2; V gene: TRBV11-2; clone size: .; J gene: TRBJ2-7; CDR3 protein: CASSSRPGLAGGLGYEQYF; CDR3 DNA: TGTGCCAGCAGCTCCCGTCCGGGACTAGCGGGAGGCCTTGGGTACGAGCAGTACTTC
D gene: .; V gene: TRBV20-1; clone size: once; J gene: TRBJ2-3; CDR3 protein: CSATRADTQYF; CDR3 DNA: TGCAGTGCCACCCGGGCAGATACGCAGTATTTT
D gene: .; V gene: TRBV5-1; clone size: .; J gene: TRBJ1-1; CDR3 protein: CASSFNGELEAFF; CDR3 DNA: TGCGCCAGCAGCTTTAACGGAGAGCTTGAAGCTTTCTTT
D gene: .; V gene: TRBV5-8; clone size: .; J gene: TRBJ2-3; CDR3 protein: CASSSGPGTPSTDTQYF; CDR3 DNA: TGTGCCAGCAGCTCAGGTCCGGGGACACCCAGCACAGATACGCAGTATTTT
D gene: .; V gene: TRBV15; clone size: .; J gene: TRBJ1-1; CDR3 protein: CATSRSGAANTEAFF; CDR3 DNA: TGTGCCACCAGCAGATCCGGAGCGGCCAACACTGAAGCTTTCTTT
D gene: .; V gene: TRBV4-1; clone size: once; J gene: TRBJ1-2; CDR3 protein: CASSQDLGGSGGAYGYTF; CDR3 DNA: TGCGCCAGCAGCCAAGATCTGGGTGGATCTGGGGGGGCCTATGGCTACACCTTC
D gene: TRBD1; V gene: TRBV6-5; clone size: few; J gene: TRBJ1-4; CDR3 protein: CASSYTQGANEKLFF; CDR3 DNA: TGTGCCAGCAGTTACACACAGGGGGCTAATGAAAAACTGTTTTTT
D gene: .; V gene: TRBV7-8; clone size: .; J gene: TRBJ1-5; CDR3 protein: CASSFGQGNQPQHF; CDR3 DNA: TGTGCCAGCAGCTTCGGGCAGGGAAATCAGCCCCAGCATTTT
D gene: TRBD2; V gene: TRBV7-8; clone size: .; J gene: TRBJ2-2; CDR3 protein: CASSTSRGGGPNTGELFF; CDR3 DNA: TGTGCCAGCAGCACTAGTAGGGGCGGGGGGCCAAACACCGGGGAGCTGTTTTTT